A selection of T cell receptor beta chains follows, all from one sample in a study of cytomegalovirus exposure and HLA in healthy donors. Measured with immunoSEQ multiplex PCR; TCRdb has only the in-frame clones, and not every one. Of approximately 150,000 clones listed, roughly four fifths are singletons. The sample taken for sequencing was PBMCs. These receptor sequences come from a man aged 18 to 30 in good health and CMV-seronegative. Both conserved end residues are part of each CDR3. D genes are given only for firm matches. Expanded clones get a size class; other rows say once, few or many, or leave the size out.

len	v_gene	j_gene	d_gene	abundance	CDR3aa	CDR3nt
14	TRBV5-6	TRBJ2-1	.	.	CASSFRQGHNEQFF	TGTGCCAGCAGCTTTCGTCAGGGCCACAATGAGCAGTTCTTC
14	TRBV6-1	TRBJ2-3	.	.	CASSEMTNTDTQYF	TGTGCCAGCAGTGAAATGACTAACACAGATACGCAGTATTTT
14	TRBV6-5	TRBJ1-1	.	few	CASSPEDENTEAFF	TGTGCCAGCAGCCCCGAGGATGAGAACACTGAAGCTTTCTTT
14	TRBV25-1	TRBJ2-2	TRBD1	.	CASTRQGTAGELFF	TGTGCCAGCACCCGACAGGGGACGGCCGGGGAGCTGTTTTTT
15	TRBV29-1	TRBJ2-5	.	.	CSVTGNIGSQETQYF	TGCAGCGTAACAGGCAATATCGGGTCTCAAGAGACCCAGTACTTC
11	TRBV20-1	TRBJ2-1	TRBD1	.	CSATPGGEQFF	TGCAGTGCTACCCCAGGGGGTGAGCAGTTCTTC
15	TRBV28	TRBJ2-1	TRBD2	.	CASSLSPGLENEQFF	TGTGCCAGCAGTTTAAGTCCGGGACTAGAAAATGAGCAGTTCTTC
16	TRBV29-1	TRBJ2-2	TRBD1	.	CSVEAGTGGNTGELFF	TGCAGCGTTGAAGCAGGGACAGGGGGGAACACCGGGGAGCTGTTTTTT
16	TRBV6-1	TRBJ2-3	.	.	CASSEARRIRHDTQYF	TGTGCCAGCAGTGAAGCGCGCAGGATACGGCACGATACGCAGTATTTT
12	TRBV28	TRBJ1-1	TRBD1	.	CASQGARTEAFF	TGTGCCAGCCAGGGGGCGCGCACTGAAGCTTTCTTT
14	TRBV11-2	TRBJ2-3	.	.	CASSRDPGTDTQYF	TGTGCCAGCAGCCGCGACCCAGGGACAGATACGCAGTATTTT
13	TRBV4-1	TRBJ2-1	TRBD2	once	CASSQSGTPMQFF	TGCGCCAGCAGCCAAAGCGGGACGCCTATGCAGTTCTTC
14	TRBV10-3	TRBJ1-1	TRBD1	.	CAIRRDRGGTEAFF	TGTGCCATCAGGAGGGACAGGGGAGGGACTGAAGCTTTCTTT
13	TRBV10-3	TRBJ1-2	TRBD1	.	CAISGQGTPGYTF	TGTGCCATCAGTGGACAGGGGACGCCGGGCTACACCTTC
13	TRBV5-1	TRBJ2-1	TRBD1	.	CASSWTGDAEQFF	TGCGCCAGCAGCTGGACAGGGGATGCTGAGCAGTTCTTC
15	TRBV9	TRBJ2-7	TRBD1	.	CASSVGTGGSYEQYF	TGTGCCAGCAGCGTTGGGACAGGGGGTAGCTACGAGCAGTACTTC
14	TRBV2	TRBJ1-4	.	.	CASRRRLLNEKLFF	TGTGCCAGCAGGCGGAGGCTTCTTAATGAAAAACTGTTTTTT
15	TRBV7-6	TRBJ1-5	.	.	CASSLKGRENQPQHF	TGTGCCAGCAGCTTAAAGGGGCGAGAGAATCAGCCCCAGCATTTT
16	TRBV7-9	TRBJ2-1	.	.	CASSPADSRLYNEQFF	TGTGCCAGCAGCCCCGCAGACAGTCGACTTTACAATGAGCAGTTCTTC
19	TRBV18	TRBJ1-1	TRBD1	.	CASSQLPGQGSQWNTEAFF	TGTGCCAGCTCACAGCTGCCGGGACAGGGGTCCCAATGGAACACTGAAGCTTTCTTT
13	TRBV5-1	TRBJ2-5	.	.	CASSESGLETQYF	TGCGCCAGCAGCGAGTCGGGGTTGGAGACCCAGTACTTC
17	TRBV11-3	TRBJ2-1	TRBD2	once	CASSLEASGYTYNEQFF	TGTGCCAGCAGCTTAGAGGCTAGCGGTTATACATACAATGAGCAGTTCTTC
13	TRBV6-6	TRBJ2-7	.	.	CASSYTGTPNQYF	TGTGCCAGCAGTTATACCGGGACACCGAACCAGTACTTC
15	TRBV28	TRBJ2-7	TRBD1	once	CASSLPGQGTYEQYF	TGTGCCAGCAGTTTACCGGGACAGGGGACCTACGAGCAGTACTTC
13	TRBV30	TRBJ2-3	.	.	CAWSQGGTDTQYF	TGTGCCTGGAGTCAGGGGGGAACAGATACGCAGTATTTT
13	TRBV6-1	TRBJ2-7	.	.	CASSGDFLLEQYF	TGTGCCAGCAGTGGGGACTTTCTCCTTGAGCAGTACTTC
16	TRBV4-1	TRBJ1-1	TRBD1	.	CASSQATGQLNTEAFF	TGCGCCAGCAGCCAAGCGACGGGACAGTTGAACACTGAAGCTTTCTTT
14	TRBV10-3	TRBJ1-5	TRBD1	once	CAINPTGENQPQHF	TGTGCCATCAACCCGACAGGGGAAAATCAGCCCCAGCATTTT
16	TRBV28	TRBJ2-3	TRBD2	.	CASSPGLAGPTDTQYF	TGTGCCAGCAGTCCGGGACTAGCGGGCCCCACAGATACGCAGTATTTT
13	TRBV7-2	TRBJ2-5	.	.	CASSRDSVETQYF	TGTGCCAGCAGCCGGGACTCGGTGGAGACCCAGTACTTC
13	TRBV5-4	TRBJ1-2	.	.	CASSLPQEDGYTF	TGCGCCAGCAGCTTGCCTCAGGAGGATGGCTACACCTTC
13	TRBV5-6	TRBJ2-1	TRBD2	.	CASSRIGLAEQFF	TGTGCCAGCAGCCGTATTGGACTAGCGGAGCAGTTCTTC
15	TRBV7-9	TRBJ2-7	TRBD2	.	CASSLALGGSHEQYF	TGTGCCAGCAGCTTAGCGCTTGGCGGGAGCCACGAGCAGTACTTC
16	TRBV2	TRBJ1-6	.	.	CASSEDPVGLPTPLHF	TGTGCCAGCAGTGAAGATCCGGTAGGACTGCCAACACCCCTCCACTTT
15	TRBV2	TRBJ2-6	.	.	CASRGVRSGANVLTF	TGTGCCAGCCGAGGTGTACGCTCTGGGGCCAACGTCCTGACTTTC
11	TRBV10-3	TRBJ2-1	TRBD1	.	CAISTGDEQFF	TGTGCCATCAGCACAGGGGACGAGCAGTTCTTC
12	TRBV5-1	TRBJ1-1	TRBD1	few	CASSADRAEAFF	TGCGCCAGCAGCGCGGACAGGGCTGAAGCTTTCTTT
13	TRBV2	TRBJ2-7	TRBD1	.	CASSGDRVVEQYF	TGTGCCAGCAGTGGTGACAGGGTCGTCGAGCAGTACTTC
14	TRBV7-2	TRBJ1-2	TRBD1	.	CASSSQTGPRGYTF	TGTGCCAGCAGCTCCCAGACAGGGCCTCGTGGCTACACCTTC
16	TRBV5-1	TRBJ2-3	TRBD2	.	CASSSGLAPSTDTQYF	TGCGCCAGCAGCTCGGGACTAGCACCTAGCACAGATACGCAGTATTTT
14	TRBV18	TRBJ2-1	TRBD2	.	CASSQGLAGNEQFF	TGTGCCAGCTCACAGGGACTAGCAGGGAATGAGCAGTTCTTC
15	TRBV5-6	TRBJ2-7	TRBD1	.	CASSLGGTGWDEQYF	TGTGCCAGCAGCTTGGGTGGGACAGGGTGGGACGAGCAGTACTTC